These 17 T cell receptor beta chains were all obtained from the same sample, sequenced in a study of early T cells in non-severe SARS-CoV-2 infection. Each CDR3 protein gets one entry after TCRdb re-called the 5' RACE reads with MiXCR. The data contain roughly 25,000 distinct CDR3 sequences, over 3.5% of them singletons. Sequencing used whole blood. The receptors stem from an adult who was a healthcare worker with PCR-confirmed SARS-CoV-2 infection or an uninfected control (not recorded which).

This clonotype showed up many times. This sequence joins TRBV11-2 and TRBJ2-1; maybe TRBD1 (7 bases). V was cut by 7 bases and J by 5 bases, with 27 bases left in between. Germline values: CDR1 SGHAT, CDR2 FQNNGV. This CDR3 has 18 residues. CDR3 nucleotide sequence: TGTGCCAGCACCCGGACAGGCATCAGCGGGCGGAAGGACAATGAGCAGTTCTTC. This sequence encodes CASTRTGISGRKDNEQFF.

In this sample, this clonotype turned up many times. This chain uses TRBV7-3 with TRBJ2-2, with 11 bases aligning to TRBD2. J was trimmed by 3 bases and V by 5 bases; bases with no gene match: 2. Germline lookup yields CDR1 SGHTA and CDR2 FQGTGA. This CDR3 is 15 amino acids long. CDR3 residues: CASSQGLADTGELFF. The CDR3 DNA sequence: TGTGCCAGCAGCCAGGGACTAGCGGACACCGGGGAGCTGTTTTTT.

The CDR3 DNA is TGTGCCAGCAGTGAACCTTCAGTCGAGCAGTACTTC. It yields the protein CASSEPSVEQYF. This chain connects TRBV6-1 to TRBJ2-7, with D unresolved. Between the trimmed V and J ends, which lost 2 bases and 6 bases, there was a span of 8 bases. The germline CDR1 and CDR2 sequences are MNHNS and SASEGT. The CDR3 has 12 residues.

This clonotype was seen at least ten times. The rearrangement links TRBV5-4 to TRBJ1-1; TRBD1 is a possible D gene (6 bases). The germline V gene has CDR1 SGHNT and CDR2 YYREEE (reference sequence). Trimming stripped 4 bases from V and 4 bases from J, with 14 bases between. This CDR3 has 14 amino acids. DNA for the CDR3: TGTGCCAGCAGCCCAGGGGTTATCAGCACTGAAGCTTTCTTT. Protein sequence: CASSPGVISTEAFF.

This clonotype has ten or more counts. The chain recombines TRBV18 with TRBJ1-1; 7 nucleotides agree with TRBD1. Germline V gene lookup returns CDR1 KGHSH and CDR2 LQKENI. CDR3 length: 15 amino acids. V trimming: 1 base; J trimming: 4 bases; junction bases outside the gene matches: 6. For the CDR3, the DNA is TGTGCCAGCTCACCACTTGGGCAGGGGGGCACTGAAGCTTTCTTT. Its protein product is CASSPLGQGGTEAFF.

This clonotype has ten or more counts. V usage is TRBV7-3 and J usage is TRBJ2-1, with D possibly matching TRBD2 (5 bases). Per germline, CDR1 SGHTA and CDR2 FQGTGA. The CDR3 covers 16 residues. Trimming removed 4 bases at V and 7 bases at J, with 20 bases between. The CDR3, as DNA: TGTGCCAGCAGCTCCACCGGGAAATCGATAGGGAATGAGCAGTTCTTC. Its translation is CASSSTGKSIGNEQFF. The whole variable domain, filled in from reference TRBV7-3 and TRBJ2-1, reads GAGVSQTPSNKVTEKGKYVELRCDPISGHTALYWYRQSLGQGPEFLIYFQGTGAADDSGLPNDRFFAVRPEGSVSTLKIQRTERGDSAVYLCASSSTGKSIGNEQFFGPGTRLTVL.

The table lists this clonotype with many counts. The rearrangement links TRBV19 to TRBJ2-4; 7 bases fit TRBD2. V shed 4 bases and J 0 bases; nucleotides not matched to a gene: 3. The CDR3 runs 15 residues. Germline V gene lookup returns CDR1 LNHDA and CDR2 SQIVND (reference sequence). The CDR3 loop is CASSRPSGAKNIQYF. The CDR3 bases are TGTGCCAGTAGTAGACCTAGCGGAGCCAAAAACATTCAGTACTTC. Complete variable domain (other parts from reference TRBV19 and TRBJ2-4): DGGITQSPKYLFRKEGQNVTLSCEQNLNHDAMYWYRQDPGQGLRLIYYSQIVNDFQKGDIAEGYSVSREKKESFPLTVTSAQKNPTAFYLCASSRPSGAKNIQYFGAGTRLSVL.

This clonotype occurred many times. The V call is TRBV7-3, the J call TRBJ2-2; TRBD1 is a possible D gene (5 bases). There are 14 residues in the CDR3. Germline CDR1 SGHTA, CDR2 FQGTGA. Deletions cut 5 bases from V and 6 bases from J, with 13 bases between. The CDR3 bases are TGTGCCAGCAGCCCCCTGAAGGGGCCCGGGGAGCTGTTTTTT. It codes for CASSPLKGPGELFF.

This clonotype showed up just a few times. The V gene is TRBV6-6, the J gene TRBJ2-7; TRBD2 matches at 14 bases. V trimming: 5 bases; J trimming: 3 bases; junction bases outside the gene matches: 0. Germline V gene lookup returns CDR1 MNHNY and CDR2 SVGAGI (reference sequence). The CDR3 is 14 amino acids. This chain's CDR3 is CASSGLAGGYEQYF. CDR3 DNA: TGTGCCAGCAGTGGACTAGCGGGGGGCTACGAGCAGTACTTC.

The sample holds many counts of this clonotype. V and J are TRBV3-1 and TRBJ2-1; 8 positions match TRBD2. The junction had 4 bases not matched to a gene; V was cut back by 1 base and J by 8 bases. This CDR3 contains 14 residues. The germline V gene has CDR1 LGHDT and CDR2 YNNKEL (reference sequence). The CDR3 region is CASSQGLARDEQFF. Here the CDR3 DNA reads TGTGCCAGCAGCCAAGGACTAGCGCGGGATGAGCAGTTCTTC.

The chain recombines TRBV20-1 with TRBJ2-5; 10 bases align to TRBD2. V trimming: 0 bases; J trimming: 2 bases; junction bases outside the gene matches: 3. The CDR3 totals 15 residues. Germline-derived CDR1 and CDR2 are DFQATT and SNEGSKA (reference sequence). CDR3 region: CSARDRTSGQETQYF. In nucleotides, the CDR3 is TGCAGTGCTAGAGATCGGACTAGCGGACAAGAGACCCAGTACTTC.

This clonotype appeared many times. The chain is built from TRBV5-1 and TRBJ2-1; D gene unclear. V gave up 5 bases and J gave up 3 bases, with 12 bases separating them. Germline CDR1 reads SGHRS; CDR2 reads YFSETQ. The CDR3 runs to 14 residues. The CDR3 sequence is CASSAASLYNEQFF. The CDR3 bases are TGCGCCAGCAGTGCCGCAAGTCTCTACAATGAGCAGTTCTTC.

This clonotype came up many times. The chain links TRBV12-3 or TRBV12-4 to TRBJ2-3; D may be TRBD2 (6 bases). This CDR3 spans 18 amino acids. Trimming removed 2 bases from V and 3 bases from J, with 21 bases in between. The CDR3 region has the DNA TGTGCCAGCAGTTTAATAGCGAGGAGGGGTGTAGGTACAGATACGCAGTATTTT. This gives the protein CASSLIARRGVGTDTQYF.

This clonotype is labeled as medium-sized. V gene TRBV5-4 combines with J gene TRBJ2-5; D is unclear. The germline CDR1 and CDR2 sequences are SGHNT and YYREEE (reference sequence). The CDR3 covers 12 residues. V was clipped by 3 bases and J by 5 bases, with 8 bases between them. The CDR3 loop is CASSSRRETQYF. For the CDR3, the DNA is TGTGCCAGCAGCTCGCGCAGGGAGACCCAGTACTTC.

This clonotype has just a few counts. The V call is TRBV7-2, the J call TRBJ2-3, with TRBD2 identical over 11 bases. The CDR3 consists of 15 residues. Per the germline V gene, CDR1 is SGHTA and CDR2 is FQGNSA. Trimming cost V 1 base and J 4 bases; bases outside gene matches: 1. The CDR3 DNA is TGTGCCAGCAGCTTAGATAGCGGGGGGGCAGATACGCAGTATTTT. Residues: CASSLDSGGADTQYF. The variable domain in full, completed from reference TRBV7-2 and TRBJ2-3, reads GAGVSQSPSNKVTEKGKDVELRCDPISGHTALYWYRQSLGQGLEFLIYFQGNSAPDKSGLPSDRFSAERTGGSVSTLTIQRTQQEDSAVYLCASSLDSGGADTQYFGPGTRLTVL.

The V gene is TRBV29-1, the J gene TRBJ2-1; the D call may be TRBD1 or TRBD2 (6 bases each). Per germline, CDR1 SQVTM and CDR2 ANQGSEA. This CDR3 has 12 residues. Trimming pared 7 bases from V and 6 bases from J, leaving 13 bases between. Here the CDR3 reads CSAPWGANEQFF. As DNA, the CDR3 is TGCAGCGCCCCCTGGGGGGCCAATGAGCAGTTCTTC.

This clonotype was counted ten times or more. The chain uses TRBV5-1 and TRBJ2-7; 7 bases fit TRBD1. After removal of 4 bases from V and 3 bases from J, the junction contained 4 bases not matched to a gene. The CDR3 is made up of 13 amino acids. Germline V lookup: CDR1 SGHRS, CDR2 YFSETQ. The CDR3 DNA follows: TGCGCCAGCAGCGAACAGGGGATCTACGAGCAGTACTTC. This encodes CASSEQGIYEQYF. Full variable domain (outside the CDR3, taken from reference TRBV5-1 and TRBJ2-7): KAGVTQTPRYLIKTRGQQVTLSCSPISGHRSVSWYQQTPGQGLQFLFEYFSETQRNKGNFPGRFSGRQFSNSRSEMNVSTLELGDSALYLCASSEQGIYEQYFGPGTRLTVT.